The clone carrying this T cell receptor beta chain showed up many times. The sample is drawn from a study of human CD8 memory T cell subsets. The authors made TCR beta libraries using UMI-labeled 5' RACE. TCRdb used MiXCR to reprocess the 5' RACE reads, holding one entry per CDR3 protein. Of more than 6,000 distinct CDR3 sequences in the sample, 3.9% are singletons; the top ten hold about two fifths. The source material was CD8+ T cells from PBMCs. This receptor was obtained from a human donor in good health.

CDR3 amino acids: CASSLRRQDYNEQFF. CDR3 DNA: TGTGCCAGCAGCTTAAGGCGACAAGACTACAATGAGCAGTTCTTC. The V and J genes are TRBV11-2 and TRBJ2-1; no definite D call. CDR1 and CDR2 from the germline V gene are SGHAT and FQNNGV. CDR3 length equals 15 residues. V lost 2 bases and J lost 3, with 11 bases in between.